This T cell receptor (beta chain) originates from a study of identical twins. TCRdb called the 5' RACE reads again in MiXCR, with one record for every CDR3 protein. This sample yields 420,000 or so distinct CDR3 sequences, of which roughly 18% are seen a single time; approximately 12% belongs to the top ten. The receptor's source is a middle-aged man in good health. Material for sequencing was naive T cells sorted from blood.

The CDR3 here is CSAPPGLAGHYEQYF. The DNA of the CDR3 is TGCAGTGCCCCTCCGGGACTAGCGGGGCACTACGAGCAGTACTTC. The chain couples TRBV20-1 to TRBJ2-7, with 13 bases identical to TRBD2. Trimming cost V 6 bases and J 3 bases; bases outside gene matches: 8. From germline, CDR1 is DFQATT and CDR2 SNEGSKA (reference sequence). This CDR3 is built from 15 residues.